The 30 T cell receptor beta chains presented below share a single source sample, sequenced in a study of cytomegalovirus exposure and HLA in healthy donors. PCR employed 60 Vbeta and 13 Jbeta primers. Some clones are missing from TCRdb's copy, which holds only in-frame ones; the method was immunoSEQ multiplex PCR. The sample has about 150,000 clones, 60% to 70% seen once; the top ten hold roughly 6.4%. Sequenced: PBMCs. The receptor source for this set is a woman aged 60-75 years in good health and CMV-seropositive.

This rearrangement joins TRBV2 to TRBJ1-1, with a possible D match to TRBD1 (5 bases). V lost 10 bases, J lost 3 bases, and 21 bases lay in between. Germline lookup yields CDR1 SNHLY and CDR2 FYNNEI. The CDR3 totals 15 residues. The CDR3 loop is CATRNRGGVDTEAFF. In DNA, the CDR3 is TGTGCCACTCGAAATAGGGGTGGAGTGGACACTGAAGCTTTCTTT.

The genes are TRBV28 and TRBJ1-3; TRBD1 is a possible D gene (5 bases). V was clipped by 5 bases and J by 1 base, with 12 bases between them. CDR1 is MDHEN and CDR2 is SYDVKM in the germline V gene. This CDR3 has 15 amino acids. The CDR3 sequence is CASSLPDKSGNTIYF. CDR3 DNA: TGTGCCAGCAGTCTCCCGGACAAATCTGGAAACACCATATATTTT.

This chain links TRBV29-1 with TRBJ1-1, with 7 positions matching TRBD1. V shed 7 bases and J 4 bases; nucleotides not matched to a gene: 12. Germline V gives CDR1 SQVTM, CDR2 ANQGSEA. This CDR3 region has 14 residues. CDR3 sequence reads: CSAQRGGMGTEAFF. The CDR3 DNA reads TGCAGCGCCCAGAGAGGGGGCATGGGCACTGAAGCTTTCTTT.

V gene TRBV5-1 combines with J gene TRBJ2-3, with D possibly TRBD2 on 6 matching bases. Trimming pared 5 bases from V and 0 bases from J, leaving 16 bases between. The CDR3 is 16 amino acids. CDR1 and CDR2 (germline): SGHRS, YFSETQ. CDR3 region: CASRVSLATSTDTQYF. The CDR3 DNA is TGCGCCAGCAGGGTGTCCCTAGCGACTAGCACAGATACGCAGTATTTT.

The chain carries TRBV5-1 and TRBJ1-1; TRBD1 matches 7 bases. Germline assignment: CDR1 SGHRS and CDR2 YFSETQ. This CDR3 has 15 residues. The ends lost 0 bases at V and 1 base at J; junction bases unmatched: 3. The CDR3 DNA follows: TGCGCCAGCAGCTTGGGGGCAGGGGGGAACACTGAAGCTTTCTTT. It translates to CASSLGAGGNTEAFF.

This clone showed up just once. The chain joins TRBV10-3 to TRBJ2-2, with TRBD2 matching over 10 bases. CDR1 and CDR2 from the germline V gene are ENHRY and SYGVKD. The V and J ends lost 5 bases and 5 bases, in that order; junction bases with no gene match: 11. The CDR3 sequence is 17 residues long. The CDR3 region has the DNA TGTGCCATCAGTTTGCCTCCTAGCGGGAGTATGACCGGGGAGCTGTTTTTT. Encoded protein: CAISLPPSGSMTGELFF.

A few counts support this clone. The chain is built from TRBV7-3 and TRBJ1-2, with 12 bases aligning to TRBD1. V was clipped by 4 bases and J by 5 bases; unmatched bases: 2. The CDR3 is made up of 14 amino acids. Germline CDR1 is SGHTA and CDR2 is FQGTGA. The CDR3 protein is CASSSGQGAYGYTF. Here the CDR3 DNA reads TGTGCCAGCAGCTCGGGACAGGGGGCGTATGGCTACACCTTC. The variable domain in full, with the rest retrieved from reference TRBV7-3 and TRBJ1-2, is GAGVSQTPSNKVTEKGKYVELRCDPISGHTALYWYRQSLGQGPEFLIYFQGTGAADDSGLPNDRFFAVRPEGSVSTLKIQRTERGDSAVYLCASSSGQGAYGYTFGSGTRLTVV.

The chain carries TRBV4-3 and TRBJ1-1; tentatively, D is TRBD1 (5 bases). The germline V gene encodes CDR1 LGHNA and CDR2 YSLEER. The germline V and J ends were trimmed by 0 bases and 1 base, with 9 bases remaining between them. There are 15 residues in the CDR3. As DNA, the CDR3 is TGCGCCAGCAGCCAAGATTCGGGGGAGAACACTGAAGCTTTCTTT. It specifies CASSQDSGENTEAFF.

This clone was counted only a few times. The chain joins TRBV7-2 to TRBJ2-5; TRBD1 matches 7 bases. The J call could be wrong; TRBJ2-7 is a better fit for the DNA end. The CDR3 consists of 15 residues. Germline CDR1 SGHTA, CDR2 FQGNSA. This CDR3 is CASSYSSGQQSEQYF. In DNA form, the CDR3 reads TGTGCCAGCAGCTATAGTTCGGGACAGCAGAGCGAGCAGTACTTC.

This chain uses TRBV6-4 with TRBJ2-7; 7 bases agree with TRBD2. The J segment lost 1 base and the V segment lost 4 bases, leaving 7 bases of the junction unmatched. CDR1 and CDR2 from the germline V gene are MRHNA and SNTAGT. This CDR3 is built from 15 residues. The CDR3 loop is CASSGGPGGSYEQYF. The CDR3 bases are TGTGCCAGCAGTGGGGGCCCGGGGGGTTCCTACGAGCAGTACTTC.

This clone has a handful of counts. The V gene is TRBV6-6, the J gene TRBJ2-7; a possible D gene is TRBD1 (5 bases). Germline-derived CDR1 and CDR2 are MNHNY and SVGAGI (reference sequence). Trimming left V 9 bases short and J 1 base short, with 10 bases between. The CDR3 runs 12 residues. In DNA form, the CDR3 reads TGTGCCAGTGGGGCGCAGTCCTACGAGCAGTACTTC. Protein product: CASGAQSYEQYF.

The chain employs TRBV30 and TRBJ2-7; 8 nucleotides match TRBD2. The CDR3 is 15 residues long. CDR1 is GTSNPN and CDR2 is SVGIG in the germline V gene (reference sequence). V trimming: 3 bases; J trimming: 0 bases; junction bases outside the gene matches: 7. The CDR3 DNA reads as TGTGCCTGGAGCCCCCCAGCGGGAGCCTCCTACGAGCAGTACTTC. Translated, it gives CAWSPPAGASYEQYF.

The rearrangement joins TRBV14 to TRBJ2-1, with TRBD2 matching over 7 bases. V lost 8 bases, J lost 8 bases, and 3 bases stayed unmatched. CDR1 and CDR2 (germline): SGHDN, FVKESK. The CDR3 runs 11 residues. CDR3 region: CASRAGHEQFF. For the CDR3, the DNA is TGTGCCAGCCGAGCGGGACATGAGCAGTTCTTC.

V gene TRBV20-1 combines with J gene TRBJ2-5, with unresolved D. V was clipped by 3 bases and J by 5 bases, with 7 bases between them. Germline lookup yields CDR1 DFQATT and CDR2 SNEGSKA (reference sequence). CDR3 length: 11 amino acids. CDR3: CSASDRETQYF. CDR3 DNA: TGCAGTGCTAGCGATCGGGAGACCCAGTACTTC.

The table lists this clone with a count of one. V and J are TRBV28 and TRBJ1-3; D perhaps matches TRBD1 (6 bases). Trimming cost V 3 bases and J 0 bases, with 9 bases left between them. The CDR3 loop spans 15 amino acids. Germline assignment: CDR1 MDHEN and CDR2 SYDVKM. The CDR3 nucleotides are TGTGCCAGCAGTTTCACAGGGAGCTCTGGAAACACCATATATTTT. Translated, it gives CASSFTGSSGNTIYF.

V usage is TRBV21-1 and J usage is TRBJ2-7; the D call TRBD2 from the table was never checked on the DNA. TRBV21-1 is described as a pseudogene. The CDR3 runs 15 residues. In DNA form, the CDR3 reads TGTGCCAGCAACGAGAGTGGGAGGGAATCACGCGAGCAGTACTTC. Translated, it gives CASNESGRESREQYF.

In this sample, this clone turned up a few times. J is TRBJ2-7 and V is TRBV5-8; 9 bases are shared with TRBD1. Germline loops: CDR1 SGHTS, CDR2 YDEGEE. The CDR3 consists of 16 residues. With 3 bases clipped from V and 2 bases from J, the junction kept 9 bases outside the gene matches. CDR3 sequence: CASSSRSGDRAYEQYF. CDR3 DNA sequence: TGTGCCAGCAGCTCCCGGAGTGGGGACAGGGCCTACGAGCAGTACTTC.

This clone has just a few counts. The V and J genes are TRBV11-3 and TRBJ2-1; D ambiguous. The V gene lost 0 bases and the J gene lost 10 bases, with 13 bases spanning the gap. This CDR3 is built from 14 residues. The V gene's germline CDR1 is SGHNT and CDR2 YENEEA. The CDR3 spells CASSLDYPFSEQFF. CDR3 in DNA: TGTGCCAGCAGCTTAGATTACCCCTTTAGCGAGCAGTTCTTC.

The rearrangement joins TRBV28 to TRBJ2-3; TRBD1 might be the D (5 bases). CDR3 length: 19 residues. Trimming shortened V by 5 bases and J by 1 base, and 25 bases separated the two germline ends. CDR1 and CDR2 from the germline V gene are MDHEN and SYDVKM. The CDR3 loop is CASSQSIMTVQRGTDTQYF. As DNA, the CDR3 is TGTGCCAGCAGTCAATCAATCATGACAGTCCAAAGGGGCACAGATACGCAGTATTTT.

The V and J genes are TRBV5-1 and TRBJ2-7; 8 nucleotides agree with TRBD2. V gave up 0 bases and J gave up 1 base; unmatched junction bases: 6. The CDR3 runs 16 residues. Germline V gene sequence: CDR1 SGHRS, CDR2 YFSETQ. For the CDR3, the DNA is TGCGCCAGCAGCTTGGCTCGGGGGGGCGCGTCCTACGAGCAGTACTTC. This gives the protein CASSLARGGASYEQYF.

This chain joins TRBV7-8 and TRBJ2-1; a weak D match, TRBD2 (5 bases). The CDR3 runs 14 residues. CDR1 is SGHVS, CDR2 FQNEAQ, per germline. Trimming cost V 1 base and J 5 bases, with 9 bases left between them. The CDR3, as DNA: TGTGCCAGCAGCTTAGAACCGGGGAACAATGAGCAGTTCTTC. The encoded protein is CASSLEPGNNEQFF.

V usage is TRBV9 and J usage is TRBJ2-7; D perhaps matches TRBD1 (7 bases). The CDR3 has 15 residues. Germline V lookup: CDR1 SGDLS, CDR2 YYNGEE. Deletions cut 0 bases from V and 3 bases from J, with 13 bases between. CDR3 DNA: TGTGCCAGCAGCGTAGACCAGGGGGGATTCTACGAGCAGTACTTC. Amino acid sequence: CASSVDQGGFYEQYF. Full variable domain (rest looked up from reference TRBV9 and TRBJ2-7): DSGVTQTPKHLITATGQRVTLRCSPRSGDLSVYWYQQSLDQGLQFLIQYYNGEERAKGNILERFSAQQFPDLHSELNLSSLELGDSALYFCASSVDQGGFYEQYFGPGTRLTVT.

The rearrangement links TRBV7-2 to TRBJ2-1, with 11 bases that match TRBD2. This CDR3 has 13 amino acids. J lost 14 bases, V lost 1 base, and 4 bases had no gene match. Germline CDR1 reads SGHTA; CDR2 reads FQGNSA. Written as DNA, the CDR3 is TGTGCCAGCAGCTTAGGCCTAGCGGGAGGCGAGTTCTTC. This sequence encodes CASSLGLAGGEFF.

CDR3 residues: CASSLSHREQYF. CDR3 DNA: TGTGCCAGCAGCTTATCCCACAGGGAGCAGTACTTC. The rearrangement joins TRBV13 to TRBJ2-7; D may be TRBD1 (5 bases). V lost 2 bases and J 7 bases, leaving 9 bases between the germline ends. CDR1 and CDR2 (germline): PRHDT, FYEKMQ (reference sequence). The CDR3 is 12 amino acids.

The CDR3: CSAALAGRQEQYF. As DNA, the CDR3 is TGCAGCGCCGCCTTAGCGGGAAGGCAAGAGCAGTACTTC. J is TRBJ2-7 and V is TRBV29-1; TRBD2 agrees at 8 bases. Germline CDR1 reads SQVTM; CDR2 reads ANQGSEA. The CDR3 has 13 residues. V was pared by 7 bases and J by 7 bases, with 12 bases of the junction left unmatched.

This chain uses TRBV5-1 with TRBJ2-3, with 12 bases matching TRBD2. The germline V gene encodes CDR1 SGHRS and CDR2 YFSETQ. V was clipped by 4 bases and J by 6 bases; unmatched bases: 9. The CDR3 loop spans 16 amino acids. CDR3 amino acids: CASSPETSGSWDTQYF. In DNA form, the CDR3 reads TGCGCCAGCAGCCCCGAGACTAGCGGGAGTTGGGATACGCAGTATTTT.

Details on this clone: An end of the junction does not agree with germline; a read error may underlie this. This chain connects TRBV6-5 to TRBJ1-6; 7 bases are shared with TRBD1. Germline CDR1 and CDR2: MNHEY and SVGAGI. The CDR3 runs 14 residues. The CDR3 sequence is CASSYQGENSPLHF. The CDR3 region has the DNA TGTGCCAGTAGTTACCAGGGGGAGAATTCACCCCTCCACTTT.

V and J are TRBV4-1 and TRBJ2-5; tentatively, D is TRBD2 (6 bases). V was trimmed by 3 bases and J by 3 bases, leaving 11 bases between them. Germline V lookup: CDR1 MGHRA, CDR2 YSYEKL. The CDR3 has 14 residues. The CDR3 bases are TGCGCCAGCAGCCACGGATGGGGGGAAGAGACCCAGTACTTC. Protein: CASSHGWGEETQYF.

This clone was seen more than once but under ten times. The chain employs TRBV28 and TRBJ2-4, with TRBD2 identical over 13 bases. The CDR3 is made up of 15 amino acids. V was pared by 6 bases and J by 10 bases, with 9 bases of the junction left unmatched. Germline CDR1 reads MDHEN; CDR2 reads SYDVKM. The CDR3 region is CASSRSRLAGGIQYF. CDR3 nucleotides: TGTGCCAGCAGCCGATCGAGACTAGCGGGAGGAATTCAGTACTTC.

The genes are TRBV5-5 and TRBJ1-1, with D unclear. With 1 base removed from V and 4 bases from J, the gap between germline ends came to 8 bases. There are 13 residues in the CDR3. Germline CDR1 reads SGHKS; CDR2 reads YYEKEE (reference sequence). The CDR3: CASSLTDTTEAFF. CDR3 DNA: TGTGCCAGCAGCTTGACAGATACCACTGAAGCTTTCTTT.